This T cell receptor (beta chain) was identified during a study of PD-1 blockade in classical Hodgkin lymphoma. Study observations and caveats: The authors excluded patients who started nivolumab under 1 year after ASCT.

Brentuximab vedotin exposure varied among the patients, all of whom had relapsed after autologous stem cell transplantation. This clone appeared a single time. Its target is unknown. Deletions cut 0 bases from V and 3 bases from J, with 11 bases between. The CDR3 is 15 residues long. The germline CDR1 and CDR2 sequences are MNHEY and SMNVEV (reference sequence). Assay used: immunoSEQ multiplex PCR; TCRdb lists only in-frame clones, some missing. The sample carries thousands of clones, 80% to 90% recorded once. The material sequenced was peripheral blood mononuclear cells (PBMCs), taken at baseline. This clonotype was sampled from a human donor with classical Hodgkin lymphoma. V usage is TRBV27 and J usage is TRBJ1-2; D is perhaps TRBD1 (5 bases). As DNA, the CDR3 is TGTGCCAGCAGTTTATCGGCCCGAGGGGACTATGGCTACACCTTC. It translates to CASSLSARGDYGYTF.